Presented here are 15 T cell receptor beta chains from one specimen sequenced in a study of T cells in Graves' hyperthyroidism and ophthalmopathy. It was RNA transcripts that yielded the amplified TCR beta CDR3 regions. With the HTBI primer set, the TCR CDR3 went through a first round of RT-PCR. TCRdb processed the multiplex PCR reads anew with MiXCR; each CDR3 protein has one entry. The sample lists some 550,000 distinct CDR3 sequences; roughly a sixth were seen once. Sequenced sample: blood. The receptors come from a middle-aged woman with Graves' ophthalmopathy.

This clonotype was counted at least ten times. The chain employs TRBV5-1 and TRBJ2-7, with D possibly matching TRBD2 (5 bases). This CDR3 has 12 amino acids. With 3 bases removed from V and 4 bases from J, the gap between germline ends came to 8 bases. Germline loops: CDR1 SGHRS, CDR2 YFSETQ. The CDR3 DNA reads as TGCGCCAGCAGCTCCGAGGGTTACGAGCAGTACTTC. Its protein product is CASSSEGYEQYF.

In regard to this clonotype: A read error is possible here, since a much larger clone lies one base away. V and J are TRBV6-2 or TRBV6-3 and TRBJ2-6; D unclear. The CDR3 spans 14 residues. Germline V gene sequence: CDR1 MNHEY, CDR2 SVGEGT. V was shortened by 7 bases and J by 0 bases, with 7 bases between the two germline ends. The DNA of the CDR3 is TGTGCCAGCACAGTGGGCTCTGGGGCCAACGTCCTGACTTTC. Its translation: CASTVGSGANVLTF.

This chain connects TRBV7-9 to TRBJ2-5; TRBD2 matches 8 bases. V lost 2 bases to trimming and J lost 4 bases; unmatched junction nucleotides: 9. CDR3 length: 16 amino acids. Germline values: CDR1 SEHNR, CDR2 FQNEAQ (reference sequence). The CDR3 DNA follows: TGTGCCAGCAGCTTAACCGGGACTAGGAACCCAGAGACCCAGTACTTC. Its translation: CASSLTGTRNPETQYF. Filled out from reference TRBV7-9 and TRBJ2-5, the complete variable domain reads DTGVSQNPRHKITKRGQNVTFRCDPISEHNRLYWYRQTLGQGPEFLTYFQNEAQLEKSRLLSDRFSAERPKGSFSTLEIQRTEQGDSAMYLCASSLTGTRNPETQYFGPGTRLLVL.

This clonotype appeared many times. This chain links TRBV6-5 with TRBJ2-5; D ambiguous. V gave up 6 bases and J gave up 5 bases, with 13 bases separating them. In germline, CDR1 is MNHEY, CDR2 SVGAGI. CDR3 length: 13 residues. The CDR3 reads CASRRTRMETQYF. CDR3 in DNA: TGTGCCAGCAGGAGGACGAGGATGGAGACCCAGTACTTC.

This clonotype appeared a few times. CDR3 protein: CATSDFDTQYF. CDR3 nucleotide sequence: TGTGCCACCAGTGATTTCGATACGCAGTATTTT. The genes are TRBV24-1 and TRBJ2-3; D is ambiguous. The CDR3 runs to 11 residues. Deletions cut 1 base from V and 6 bases from J, with 1 base between. Germline CDR1 is KGHDR and CDR2 is SFDVKD.

This clonotype has a handful of counts. The gene calls are TRBV3-1 and TRBJ2-6; D call uncertain. There are 19 residues in the CDR3. V was pared by 4 bases and J by 0 bases, with 19 bases between. Germline values: CDR1 LGHDT, CDR2 YNNKEL (reference sequence). CDR3 bases: TGTGCCAGCAGCCCTTTGTTGAGTGGGCAGTCCTCTGGGGCCAACGTCCTGACTTTC. This gives the protein CASSPLLSGQSSGANVLTF.

The chain uses TRBV2 and TRBJ1-2; 12 bases map to TRBD1. Germline V gives CDR1 SNHLY, CDR2 FYNNEI. The CDR3 loop spans 17 amino acids. Losses at the gene ends were 10 bases for V and 8 bases for J; bases not matched to a gene: 20. Here the CDR3 DNA reads TGTGCCAACCCCTTGGATGCCCCCGGGACAGGGGGCGTCGGCTACACCTTC. Protein: CANPLDAPGTGGVGYTF.

This clonotype was observed a few times. A much larger clone sits a single nucleotide away, making a read error possible. The chain uses TRBV2 and TRBJ1-1; 8 bases are shared with TRBD1. There are 12 residues in the CDR3. The germline V gene has CDR1 SNHLY and CDR2 FYNNEI. The CDR3 reads CVRGTGNTEAFF. The CDR3 DNA is TGTGTCAGGGGGACAGGGAACACTGAAGCTTTCTTT. The whole variable domain, filled in from reference TRBV2 and TRBJ1-1, reads EPEVTQTPSHQVTQMGQEVILRCVPISNHLYFYWYRQILGQKVEFLVSFYNNEISEKSEIFDDQFSVERPDGSNFTLKIRSTKLEDSAMYFCVRGTGNTEAFFGQGTRLTVV.

This clonotype has ten or more counts. In DNA form, the CDR3 reads TGTGCCAGCAGTTTGCAAGGGGCTGGAGCCAAAAACATTCAGTACTTC. It codes for CASSLQGAGAKNIQYF. This chain joins TRBV28 and TRBJ2-4; a weak D match, TRBD1 (5 bases). The CDR3 loop spans 16 amino acids. The germline V and J ends were trimmed by 3 bases and 0 bases, with 12 bases remaining between them. Germline V gives CDR1 MDHEN, CDR2 SYDVKM.

The chain carries TRBV19 and TRBJ2-1; D assignment may be TRBD1 or TRBD2 (5 bases each). V was clipped by 5 bases and J by 9 bases, with 14 bases between them. Per germline, CDR1 LNHDA and CDR2 SQIVND (reference sequence). This CDR3 is built from 13 residues. The CDR3 sequence is CASSPGPLGEQFF. The CDR3 DNA reads TGTGCCAGTAGTCCGGGGCCCTTGGGTGAGCAGTTCTTC.

In this sample, this clonotype turned up once. The V gene is TRBV11-2, the J gene TRBJ1-1; D unresolved. The V gene's germline CDR1 is SGHAT and CDR2 FQNNGV. The CDR3 extends over 13 amino acids. V was shortened by 5 bases and J by 3 bases, with 10 bases between the two germline ends. The CDR3 loop is CASSITEDTEAFF. The CDR3, as DNA: TGTGCCAGCAGCATAACAGAGGACACTGAAGCTTTCTTT.

This clonotype was seen ten or more times. The genes are TRBV20-1 and TRBJ2-3, with D unclear. The V end lost 5 bases, the J end lost 2 bases, and 8 bases lay between the germline ends. The V gene's germline CDR1 is DFQATT and CDR2 SNEGSKA (reference sequence). CDR3 length: 12 amino acids. This chain's CDR3 is CSAFLNTDTQYF. The DNA for the CDR3 is TGCAGTGCTTTTCTTAACACAGATACGCAGTATTTT.

There are many counts of this clonotype. This chain links TRBV2 with TRBJ2-1; 7 nucleotides match TRBD2. CDR1 SNHLY and CDR2 FYNNEI come from the germline V gene. The J segment lost 2 bases and the V segment lost 7 bases, leaving 5 bases of the junction unmatched. This CDR3 spans 14 amino acids. CDR3 sequence: CASKAGEAYNEQFF. CDR3 bases: TGTGCCAGCAAGGCGGGAGAGGCCTACAATGAGCAGTTCTTC.

This clonotype was seen many times. The chain combines TRBV6-1 with TRBJ1-2, with a possible D match to TRBD1 (6 bases). V lost 9 bases and J lost 4, with 27 bases in between. CDR1 MNHNS and CDR2 SASEGT come from the germline V gene. CDR3 length equals 17 residues. DNA of the CDR3: TGTGCCAGAAGGCGGTTACAGGGAACTTGGGGTCTCTATGGCTACACCTTC. This codes for CARRRLQGTWGLYGYTF.

This clonotype has just a few counts. The genes are TRBV27 and TRBJ1-6; maybe TRBD1 (5 bases). Between the trimmed V and J ends, which lost 2 bases and 6 bases, there was a span of 14 bases. The CDR3 totals 16 residues. Per germline, CDR1 MNHEY and CDR2 SMNVEV (reference sequence). CDR3 protein: CASSLRGGTRNSPLHF. The DNA for the CDR3 is TGTGCCAGCAGTTTAAGGGGAGGGACGCGTAATTCACCCCTCCACTTT.